Listed below are T cell receptor beta chains from one sample, sequenced in a study of blood T cell repertoires in COVID-19. The protocol was immunoSEQ multiplex PCR, while the TCRdb copy is restricted to in-frame clones and leaves out a portion. The sample includes about 230,000 clones, roughly 84% of them seen just once. The specimen sequenced was peripheral blood. These receptors all come from a woman in her fifties or sixties with acute or convalescent COVID-19. Each CDR3 is given with its conserved first and last residue. D genes are given only for firm matches. Part of the rows lack a size; the others show once, few, many or a class for expanded clones.

d_gene	abundance	v_gene	j_gene	CDR3aa	CDR3nt
-	-	TRBV19	TRBJ1-5	CASSIGSAPEGNQPQHF	TGTGCCAGTAGTATAGGGTCGGCCCCCGAGGGAAATCAGCCCCAGCATTTT
-	-	TRBV4-3	TRBJ1-5	CASSQDPRGGQPQHF	TGCGCCAGCAGCCAAGATCCCAGGGGTGGGCAGCCCCAGCATTTT
-	few	TRBV2	TRBJ1-2	CASKFTANYGYTF	TGTGCCAGCAAGTTTACGGCTAACTATGGCTACACCTTC
-	-	TRBV19	TRBJ1-2	CASSIQSGTYGYTF	TGTGCCAGTAGTATTCAGTCCGGGACATATGGCTACACCTTC
-	-	TRBV6-1	TRBJ2-3	CASSEMGTYRSTDTQYF	TGTGCCAGCAGTGAAATGGGTACCTACAGATCCACAGATACGCAGTATTTT
-	-	TRBV4-3	TRBJ2-7	CASSQELVSYEQYF	TGCGCCAGCAGCCAAGAGTTAGTCTCCTACGAGCAGTACTTC
-	-	TRBV12-3/TRBV12-4	TRBJ2-7	CASSLQGSYEQYF	TGTGCCAGCAGTTTACAGGGAAGCTACGAGCAGTACTTC
TRBD2	-	TRBV28	TRBJ2-1	CASSPGTSGGAWDEQFF	TGTGCCAGCAGTCCCGGGACTAGCGGGGGGGCCTGGGATGAGCAGTTCTTC
TRBD1	-	TRBV2	TRBJ2-5	CASSLSGTGQETQYF	TGTGCCAGCTCCCTATCCGGGACAGGACAAGAGACCCAGTACTTC
TRBD1	-	TRBV18	TRBJ2-1	CASSAGTGGPYSEQFF	TGTGCCAGCTCAGCCGGGACAGGGGGCCCTTACAGTGAGCAGTTCTTC
TRBD2	-	TRBV10-3	TRBJ2-1	CAISGDPGLMQFF	TGTGCCATCAGCGGGGACCCGGGACTAATGCAGTTCTTC
-	-	TRBV19	TRBJ1-5	CASSKSASGNQPQHF	TGTGCCAGTAGTAAATCTGCGAGTGGCAATCAGCCCCAGCATTTT
TRBD2	-	TRBV4-1	TRBJ2-5	CASSQQLAGATQYF	TGCGCCAGCAGCCAGCAACTAGCGGGAGCGACCCAGTACTTC
-	-	TRBV12-5	TRBJ2-5	CASGISSSGGGWTQYF	TGTGCTAGTGGTATCTCCTCTAGCGGAGGGGGGTGGACCCAGTACTTC
-	few	TRBV3-1/TRBV3-2	TRBJ2-7	CASRSSYEQYF	TGTGCCAGCAGGAGTTCCTACGAGCAGTACTTC
-	-	TRBV12-5	TRBJ1-2	CASGLGQAYGYTF	TGTGCTAGTGGTTTGGGACAGGCCTATGGCTACACCTTC
-	-	TRBV2	TRBJ1-1	CASRRTPENTEAFF	TGTGCCAGCAGGCGGACACCGGAGAACACTGAAGCTTTCTTT